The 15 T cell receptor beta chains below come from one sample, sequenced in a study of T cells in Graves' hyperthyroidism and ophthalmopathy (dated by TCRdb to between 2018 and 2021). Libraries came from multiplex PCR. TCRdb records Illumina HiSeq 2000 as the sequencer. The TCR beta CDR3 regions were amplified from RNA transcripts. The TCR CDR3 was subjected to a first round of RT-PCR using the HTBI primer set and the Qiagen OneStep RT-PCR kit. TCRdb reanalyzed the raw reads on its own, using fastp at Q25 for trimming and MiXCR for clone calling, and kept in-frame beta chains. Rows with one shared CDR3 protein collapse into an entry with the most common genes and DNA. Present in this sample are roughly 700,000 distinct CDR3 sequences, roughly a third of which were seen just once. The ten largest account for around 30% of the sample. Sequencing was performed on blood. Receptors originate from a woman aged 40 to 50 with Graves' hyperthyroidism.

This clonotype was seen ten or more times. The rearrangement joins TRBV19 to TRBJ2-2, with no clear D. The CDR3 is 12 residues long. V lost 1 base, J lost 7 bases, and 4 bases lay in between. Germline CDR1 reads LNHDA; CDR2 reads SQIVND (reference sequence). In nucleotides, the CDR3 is TGTGCCAGTAGTATAGCTAACGGGGAGCTGTTTTTT. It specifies CASSIANGELFF.

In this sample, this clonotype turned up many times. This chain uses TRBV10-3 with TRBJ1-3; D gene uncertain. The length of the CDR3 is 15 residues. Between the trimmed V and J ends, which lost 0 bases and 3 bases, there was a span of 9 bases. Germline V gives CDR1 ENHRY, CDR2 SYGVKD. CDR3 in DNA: TGTGCCATCAGTGAGTCACCAGCCTTTGGAAACACCATATATTTT. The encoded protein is CAISESPAFGNTIYF.

CDR3 bases: TGTGCCAGCAGTCCACCGGGACCCGGAGGGGAGACCCAGTACTTC. This translates into CASSPPGPGGETQYF. The rearrangement links TRBV28 to TRBJ2-5; D is perhaps TRBD2 (6 bases). The CDR3 loop spans 15 amino acids. CDR1 is MDHEN, CDR2 SYDVKM, per germline. Trimming took off 5 bases at V and 5 bases at J, with 18 bases between the two ends.

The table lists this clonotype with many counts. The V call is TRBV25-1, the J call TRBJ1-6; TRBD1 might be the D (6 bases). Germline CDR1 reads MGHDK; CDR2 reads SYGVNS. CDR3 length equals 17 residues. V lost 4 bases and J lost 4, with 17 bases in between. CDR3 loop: CASSGRHREGYNSPLHF. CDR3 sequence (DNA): TGTGCCAGCAGTGGACGACACAGGGAGGGATATAATTCACCCCTCCACTTT.

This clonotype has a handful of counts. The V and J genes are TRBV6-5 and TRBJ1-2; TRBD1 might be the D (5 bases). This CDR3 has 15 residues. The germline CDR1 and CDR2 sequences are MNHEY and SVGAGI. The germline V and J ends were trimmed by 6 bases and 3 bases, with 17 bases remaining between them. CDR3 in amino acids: CASSDTGTGDYGYTF. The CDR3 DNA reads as TGTGCCAGCAGCGATACCGGGACGGGAGACTATGGCTACACCTTC.

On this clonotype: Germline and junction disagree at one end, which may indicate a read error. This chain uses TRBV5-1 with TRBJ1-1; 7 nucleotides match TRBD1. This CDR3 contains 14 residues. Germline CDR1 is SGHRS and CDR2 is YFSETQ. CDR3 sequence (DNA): TGTGCCAGCAGCGCGATGACAGGGTCCACTGAAGCTTTCTTT. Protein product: CASSAMTGSTEAFF.

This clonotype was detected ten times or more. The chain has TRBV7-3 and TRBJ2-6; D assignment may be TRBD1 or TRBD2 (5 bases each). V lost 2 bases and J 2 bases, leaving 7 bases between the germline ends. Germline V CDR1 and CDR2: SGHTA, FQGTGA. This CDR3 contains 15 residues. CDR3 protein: CASSLQGAGANVLTF. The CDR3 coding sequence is TGTGCCAGCAGCTTACAGGGAGCTGGGGCCAACGTCCTGACTTTC.

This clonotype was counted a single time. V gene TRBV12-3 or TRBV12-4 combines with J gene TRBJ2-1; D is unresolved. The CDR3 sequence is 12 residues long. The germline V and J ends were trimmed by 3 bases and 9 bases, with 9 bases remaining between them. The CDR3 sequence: CASSFLDGEQFF. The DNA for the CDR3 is TGTGCCAGCAGTTTCCTCGACGGTGAGCAGTTCTTC.

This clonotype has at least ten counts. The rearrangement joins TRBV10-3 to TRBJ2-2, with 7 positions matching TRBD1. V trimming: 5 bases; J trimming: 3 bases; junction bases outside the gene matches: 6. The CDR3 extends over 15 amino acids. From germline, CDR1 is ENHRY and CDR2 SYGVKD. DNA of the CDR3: TGTGCCATCAGTACCGGGACAGTAGACACCGGGGAGCTGTTTTTT. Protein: CAISTGTVDTGELFF.

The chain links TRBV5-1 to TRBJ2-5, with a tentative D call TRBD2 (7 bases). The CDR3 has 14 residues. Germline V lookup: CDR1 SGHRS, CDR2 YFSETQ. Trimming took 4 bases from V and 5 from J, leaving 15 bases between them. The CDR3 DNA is TGCGCCAGCAGCGGAGGGGGGGGAGACGAGACCCAGTACTTC. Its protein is CASSGGGGDETQYF.

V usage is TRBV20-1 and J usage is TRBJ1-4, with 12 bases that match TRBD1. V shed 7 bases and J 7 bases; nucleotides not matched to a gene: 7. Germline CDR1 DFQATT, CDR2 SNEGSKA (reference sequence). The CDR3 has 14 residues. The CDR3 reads CSVTGTGGGEKLFF. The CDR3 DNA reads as TGCAGTGTAACCGGGACAGGGGGCGGTGAAAAACTGTTTTTT.

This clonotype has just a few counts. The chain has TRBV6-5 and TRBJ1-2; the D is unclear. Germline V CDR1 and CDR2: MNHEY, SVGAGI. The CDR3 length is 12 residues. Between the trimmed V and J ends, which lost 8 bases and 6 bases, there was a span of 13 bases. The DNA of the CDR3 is TGTGCCAGCTCCGAGGGATCGCATGGCTACACCTTC. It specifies CASSEGSHGYTF.

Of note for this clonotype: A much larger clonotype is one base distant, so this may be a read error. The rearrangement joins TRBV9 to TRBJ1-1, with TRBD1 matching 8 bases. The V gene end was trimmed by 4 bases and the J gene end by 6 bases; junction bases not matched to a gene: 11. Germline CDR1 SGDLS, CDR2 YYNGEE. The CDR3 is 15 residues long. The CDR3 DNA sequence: TGTGCCAGCAGCTTGAAGGACAGGGATGGGGCTGAAGCTTTCTTT. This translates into CASSLKDRDGAEAFF.

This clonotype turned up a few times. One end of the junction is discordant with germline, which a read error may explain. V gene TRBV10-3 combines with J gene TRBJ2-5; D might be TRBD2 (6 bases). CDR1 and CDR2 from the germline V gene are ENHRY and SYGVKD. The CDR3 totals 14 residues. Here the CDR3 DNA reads TGTGCCAGCAGTCCGCTGGGGGGAGAAGAGACCCAGTACTTC. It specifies CASSPLGGEETQYF.

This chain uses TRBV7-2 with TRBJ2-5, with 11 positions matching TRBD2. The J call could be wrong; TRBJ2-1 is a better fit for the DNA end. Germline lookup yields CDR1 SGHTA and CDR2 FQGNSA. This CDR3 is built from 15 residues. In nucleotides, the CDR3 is TGTGCCAGCAGCTTAGTAGCGGGGGGGACGGGTGAGCAGTTCTTC. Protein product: CASSLVAGGTGEQFF.